This entry lists 17 T cell receptor beta chains sequenced from one sample in a study of early T cells in non-severe SARS-CoV-2 infection. Using its own MiXCR run on the 5' RACE reads, TCRdb lists one record per CDR3 protein. The sample lists nearly 55,000 distinct CDR3 sequences; about 8% were seen once. The input for sequencing was whole blood, taken at baseline. Every receptor here comes from an adult who was a healthcare worker with PCR-confirmed SARS-CoV-2 infection or an uninfected control (not recorded which).

As DNA, the CDR3 is TGTGCCAGTAGGCCCCAGGGGGCGAGCAATCAGCCCCAGCATTTT. It yields the protein CASRPQGASNQPQHF. This chain joins TRBV19 and TRBJ1-5; 8 bases align to TRBD1. CDR3 length: 15 amino acids. CDR1 LNHDA and CDR2 SQIVND come from the germline V gene (reference sequence). With 6 bases clipped from V and 1 base from J, the junction kept 5 bases outside the gene matches. Using reference TRBV19 and TRBJ1-5 for the parts outside the CDR3, the full variable domain is DGGITQSPKYLFRKEGQNVTLSCEQNLNHDAMYWYRQDPGQGLRLIYYSQIVNDFQKGDIAEGYSVSREKKESFPLTVTSAQKNPTAFYLCASRPQGASNQPQHFGDGTRLSIL.

This clonotype showed up just a few times. The chain employs TRBV20-1 and TRBJ2-6; possible D gene TRBD2, 6 bases. V lost 0 bases, J lost 2 bases, and 17 bases lay in between. Germline V CDR1 and CDR2: DFQATT, SNEGSKA (reference sequence). The CDR3 is 18 amino acids. DNA of the CDR3: TGCAGTGCTAGAGACCCGGGACTCGACTTCACTGGGGCCAACGTCCTGACTTTC. Its protein is CSARDPGLDFTGANVLTF.

This clonotype has ten or more counts. The genes are TRBV27 and TRBJ2-5; 7 bases match TRBD1. The CDR3 contains 15 residues. The germline gives CDR1 MNHEY, CDR2 SMNVEV (reference sequence). J was trimmed by 3 bases and V by 3 bases; bases with no gene match: 7. In DNA form, the CDR3 reads TGTGCCAGCAGTTTGTCACAGGGGCCGGAAGAGACCCAGTACTTC. It yields the protein CASSLSQGPEETQYF.

The chain links TRBV6-5 to TRBJ1-2; a weak D match, TRBD1 (6 bases). V gave up 3 bases and J gave up 6 bases, with 11 bases separating them. Per the germline V gene, CDR1 is MNHEY and CDR2 is SVGAGI. The CDR3 is 13 amino acids. The CDR3 region has the DNA TGTGCCAGCAGTTATTTAGGGGGAAATGGCTACACCTTC. It translates to CASSYLGGNGYTF.

The V and J genes are TRBV20-1 and TRBJ2-7; a weak D match, TRBD2 (6 bases). Trimming removed 3 bases from V and 6 bases from J, with 12 bases in between. Germline loops: CDR1 DFQATT, CDR2 SNEGSKA (reference sequence). The CDR3 spans 12 residues. The CDR3 coding sequence is TGCAGTGCTAGGTTCGTAGCGGTCGAGCAGTACTTC. Translated: CSARFVAVEQYF.

The table lists this clonotype with a few counts. The rearrangement joins TRBV25-1 to TRBJ2-5; possible D gene TRBD1, 6 bases. Trimming shortened V by 0 bases and J by 4 bases, and 24 bases separated the two germline ends. CDR1 is MGHDK and CDR2 is SYGVNS in the germline V gene. The length of the CDR3 is 19 residues. CDR3 protein: CASSEYFTNPNRVRETQYF. The CDR3 DNA reads TGTGCCAGCAGTGAATATTTCACCAACCCCAACAGGGTTCGAGAGACCCAGTACTTC. The full variable domain, with the rest looked up from reference TRBV25-1 and TRBJ2-5, is EADIYQTPRYLVIGTGKKITLECSQTMGHDKMYWYQQDPGMELHLIHYSYGVNSTEKGDLSSESTVSRIRTEHFPLTLESARPSHTSQYLCASSEYFTNPNRVRETQYFGPGTRLLVL.

The chain combines TRBV10-3 with TRBJ1-4, with 8 bases identical to TRBD1. Per germline, CDR1 ENHRY and CDR2 SYGVKD. CDR3 length: 13 residues. The J segment lost 8 bases and the V segment lost 6 bases, leaving 5 bases of the junction unmatched. CDR3 sequence reads: CAISGQGGEKLFF. CDR3 in DNA: TGTGCCATCAGCGGACAGGGTGGGGAAAAACTGTTTTTT.

This clonotype occurred many times. V and J are TRBV5-4 and TRBJ2-2, with a possible D match to TRBD1 (6 bases). CDR1 SGHNT and CDR2 YYREEE come from the germline V gene (reference sequence). The CDR3 contains 13 residues. Trimming took off 3 bases at V and 7 bases at J, with 10 bases between the two ends. This CDR3 reads CASSSGVDGELFF. The CDR3 bases are TGTGCCAGCAGCTCAGGGGTGGACGGGGAGCTGTTTTTT.

Here the CDR3 reads CASSSLAGAKNEQFF. The CDR3 nucleotides are TGTGCCAGCAGCTCTCTAGCGGGAGCCAAGAATGAGCAGTTCTTC. This chain connects TRBV6-5 to TRBJ2-1, with 10 bases aligning to TRBD2. V shed 6 bases and J 7 bases; nucleotides not matched to a gene: 9. This CDR3 has 15 residues. Germline V gene lookup returns CDR1 MNHEY and CDR2 SVGAGI.

This clonotype was found a few times. The genes are TRBV7-2 and TRBJ2-5; TRBD2 matches 7 bases. Germline CDR1 SGHTA, CDR2 FQGNSA. J lost 4 bases, V lost 5 bases, and 7 bases had no gene match. CDR3 length: 14 residues. DNA of the CDR3: TGTGCCAGCAGCACTTATATAGCGGGAGAGACCCAGTACTTC. This sequence encodes CASSTYIAGETQYF. The entire variable domain, with the rest obtained from reference TRBV7-2 and TRBJ2-5, is as follows: GAGVSQSPSNKVTEKGKDVELRCDPISGHTALYWYRQSLGQGLEFLIYFQGNSAPDKSGLPSDRFSAERTGGSVSTLTIQRTQQEDSAVYLCASSTYIAGETQYFGPGTRLLVL.

This clonotype came up a few times. This rearrangement joins TRBV6-5 to TRBJ2-7; TRBD2 agrees at 8 bases. V was pared by 5 bases and J by 2 bases, with 8 bases of the junction left unmatched. Germline lookup yields CDR1 MNHEY and CDR2 SVGAGI. The CDR3 covers 15 residues. CDR3 sequence (DNA): TGTGCCAGCAGTGACACCGGGACTAGGACCTACGAGCAGTACTTC. Encoded protein: CASSDTGTRTYEQYF.

This clonotype was seen at least ten times. The chain uses TRBV29-1 and TRBJ1-4; no clear D gene. The CDR3 consists of 12 residues. V was shortened by 8 bases and J by 10 bases, with 17 bases between the two germline ends. Germline V CDR1 and CDR2: SQVTM, ANQGSEA. The CDR3 DNA reads as TGCAGCTGTGCCCGGCTAGGCGGAAAACTGTTTTTT. It yields the protein CSCARLGGKLFF.

The chain combines TRBV7-9 with TRBJ2-7, with D tentatively TRBD2 (6 bases). The CDR3 spans 15 residues. V was trimmed by 5 bases and J by 2 bases, leaving 16 bases between them. CDR1 is SEHNR, CDR2 FQNEAQ, per germline (reference sequence). In nucleotides, the CDR3 is TGTGCCAGCAGCCTAGGATCGGGGGAGGCCTACGAGCAGTACTTC. The encoded protein is CASSLGSGEAYEQYF. Supplemented by reference TRBV7-9 and TRBJ2-7, the full variable domain reads DTGVSQNPRHKITKRGQNVTFRCDPISEHNRLYWYRQTLGQGPEFLTYFQNEAQLEKSRLLSDRFSAERPKGSFSTLEIQRTEQGDSAMYLCASSLGSGEAYEQYFGPGTRLTVT.

This clonotype was picked up many times. The chain combines TRBV29-1 with TRBJ1-1, with D unresolved. The CDR3 consists of 11 residues. The V and J ends lost 5 bases and 3 bases respectively, with 7 bases between them. Germline V gene lookup returns CDR1 SQVTM and CDR2 ANQGSEA. In DNA form, the CDR3 reads TGCAGCGTTCGCGGCCACACTGAAGCTTTCTTT. Translating gives CSVRGHTEAFF.

The chain employs TRBV4-3 and TRBJ2-7, with D possibly TRBD1 on 6 matching bases. CDR3 length equals 16 residues. Germline CDR1 reads LGHNA; CDR2 reads YSLEER. V lost 0 bases, J lost 0 bases, and 12 bases lay in between. CDR3 protein: CASSQDHQGHSYEQYF. The CDR3 bases are TGCGCCAGCAGCCAAGATCATCAGGGACACTCCTACGAGCAGTACTTC.

This clonotype was picked up many times. The chain carries TRBV7-9 and TRBJ2-3; D call uncertain. The CDR3 consists of 17 residues. Trimming left V 2 bases short and J 2 bases short, with 17 bases between. CDR1 is SEHNR, CDR2 FQNEAQ, per germline (reference sequence). This CDR3 is CASSLSPRTSFTDTQYF. CDR3 DNA sequence: TGTGCCAGCAGCTTATCCCCTCGGACCTCGTTCACAGATACGCAGTATTTT. Drawing the rest from reference TRBV7-9 and TRBJ2-3, the complete variable domain is DTGVSQNPRHKITKRGQNVTFRCDPISEHNRLYWYRQTLGQGPEFLTYFQNEAQLEKSRLLSDRFSAERPKGSFSTLEIQRTEQGDSAMYLCASSLSPRTSFTDTQYFGPGTRLTVL.

The rearrangement joins TRBV2 to TRBJ2-3; D may be TRBD2 (6 bases). Germline V CDR1 and CDR2: SNHLY, FYNNEI. The CDR3 covers 14 residues. The ends were cut back, 7 bases at V and 3 bases at J, with 14 bases in the middle. In DNA, the CDR3 is TGTGCCAGCACAGGCGGGACCCGAACAGATACGCAGTATTTT. Its protein is CASTGGTRTDTQYF.